This TCR beta chain derives from a study of neoadjuvant anti-PD-1 for oral cavity cancer. Germline V CDR1 and CDR2: LGHNA, YNFKEQ. The CDR3 totals 18 residues. Unmatched junction bases numbered 10, after V lost 1 base and J lost 4 bases. Method: immunoSEQ multiplex PCR; TCRdb's copy keeps in-frame clones and lacks some. The sample has roughly 67,000 clones, 65% to 85% seen once. This receptor was taken from a person aged 35 to 85 with oral cavity squamous cell carcinoma. V usage is TRBV4-2 and J usage is TRBJ2-3; TRBD2 matches 11 bases. The material sequenced was PBMCs, taken before nivolumab (anti-PD-1) treatment. The CDR3 region is CASSQAQIAGGPADTQYF. The CDR3 bases are TGTGCCAGCAGCCAAGCCCAAATAGCGGGGGGGCCCGCAGATACGCAGTATTTT.